The 14 T cell receptor beta chains given below trace back to one sample, sequenced in a study of T cell repertoires in cytomegalovirus infection. TCRdb redid the calling of the reads with MiXCR, one entry per CDR3 protein. The data show approximately 120,000 distinct CDR3 sequences, around 30% seen once. These TCRs are of unknown antigen specificity. Sequencing used CD8+ T cells from cultured PBMCs, obtained from culture after CMV antigen stimulation. The receptors stem from a human donor in good health (CMV status not recorded). Some clones in this sample may be carry-over from other donors' samples.

The chain recombines TRBV4-2 with TRBJ2-3; D possibly matches TRBD1 or TRBD2 (5 bases each). The CDR3 extends over 13 amino acids. The germline V and J ends were trimmed by 0 bases and 6 bases, with 7 bases remaining between them. Germline loops: CDR1 LGHNA, CDR2 YNFKEQ. CDR3 in amino acids: CASSQDWGDTQYF. The CDR3 DNA reads as TGTGCCAGCAGCCAAGACTGGGGGGATACGCAGTATTTT.

This clonotype was counted a few times. The V gene is TRBV6-5, the J gene TRBJ2-3; 7 bases fit TRBD2. The V gene end was trimmed by 5 bases and the J gene end by 2 bases; junction bases not matched to a gene: 13. Germline-derived CDR1 and CDR2 are MNHEY and SVGAGI. This CDR3 comprises 17 residues. CDR3 sequence reads: CASSQSFLADHTDTQYF. The CDR3 nucleotides read TGTGCCAGCAGTCAATCCTTCCTAGCGGACCACACAGATACGCAGTATTTT.

The genes are TRBV10-2 and TRBJ2-7; 7 bases match TRBD1. Germline CDR1 is WSHSY and CDR2 is SAAADI. J was trimmed by 0 bases and V by 11 bases; bases with no gene match: 7. This CDR3 contains 13 residues. The CDR3 DNA follows: TGCGCCGCCAACCGGGACAGCTCCTACGAGCAGTACTTC. Its protein product is CAANRDSSYEQYF.

The genes are TRBV19 and TRBJ1-5, with D unclear. With 8 bases removed from V and 4 bases from J, the gap between germline ends came to 18 bases. CDR1 is LNHDA, CDR2 SQIVND, per germline (reference sequence). The CDR3 is 15 residues long. The CDR3 is CASEVADLLNQPQHF. The CDR3 nucleotides read TGTGCCAGTGAAGTGGCGGACCTCCTTAATCAGCCCCAGCATTTT. Variable domain in full (rest from reference TRBV19 and TRBJ1-5): DGGITQSPKYLFRKEGQNVTLSCEQNLNHDAMYWYRQDPGQGLRLIYYSQIVNDFQKGDIAEGYSVSREKKESFPLTVTSAQKNPTAFYLCASEVADLLNQPQHFGDGTRLSIL.

This clonotype appeared many times. DNA of the CDR3: TGTGCCAGCAGCTTAGTAAGCGGGGGTTACAATGAGCAGTTCTTC. Protein product: CASSLVSGGYNEQFF. The chain links TRBV7-6 to TRBJ2-1, with 8 positions matching TRBD2. CDR1 and CDR2 (germline): SGHVS, FNYEAQ. V lost 1 base to trimming and J lost 4 bases; unmatched junction nucleotides: 3. The CDR3 consists of 15 residues.

V usage is TRBV7-9 and J usage is TRBJ2-2, with D possibly matching TRBD1 (6 bases). The CDR3 contains 13 residues. V was shortened by 7 bases and J by 6 bases, with 12 bases between the two germline ends. Germline CDR1 reads SEHNR; CDR2 reads FQNEAQ (reference sequence). CDR3: CASIRPGAGELFF. CDR3 in DNA: TGTGCCAGCATCCGCCCAGGGGCCGGGGAGCTGTTTTTT.

The J gene is TRBJ1-3, the V gene TRBV14; 8 bases line up with TRBD1. Trimming removed 6 bases from V and 0 bases from J; junction bases left unmatched: 13. Germline lookup yields CDR1 SGHDN and CDR2 FVKESK. The CDR3 loop spans 18 amino acids. Here the CDR3 reads CASSRRTGWDSSGNTIYF. CDR3 DNA sequence: TGTGCCAGCAGTCGGAGGACAGGGTGGGATAGCTCTGGAAACACCATATATTTT.

The chain recombines TRBV7-8 with TRBJ2-7; TRBD2 matches 9 bases. The V gene end was trimmed by 1 base and the J gene end by 4 bases; junction bases not matched to a gene: 11. CDR3 length: 17 amino acids. Germline V lookup: CDR1 SGHVS, CDR2 FQNEAQ. This CDR3 reads CASSLGGGERGAYEQYF. For the CDR3, the DNA is TGTGCCAGCAGCTTAGGGGGGGGGGAGCGGGGGGCGTACGAGCAGTACTTC. Full variable domain (outside the CDR3, taken from reference TRBV7-8 and TRBJ2-7): GAGVSQSPRYKVAKRGQDVALRCDPISGHVSLFWYQQALGQGPEFLTYFQNEAQLDKSGLPSDRFFAERPEGSVSTLKIQRTQQEDSAVYLCASSLGGGERGAYEQYFGPGTRLTVT.

The gene calls are TRBV4-2 and TRBJ1-2; D gene uncertain. The CDR3 extends over 13 amino acids. The germline V gene encodes CDR1 LGHNA and CDR2 YNFKEQ. The germline V and J ends were trimmed by 1 base and 8 bases, with 11 bases remaining between them. The CDR3 bases are TGTGCCAGCAGCCAAGGGCCGGGCTTGGGCTACACCTTC. Translated: CASSQGPGLGYTF.

V usage is TRBV3-1 and J usage is TRBJ1-5, with 7 nucleotides matching TRBD1. Trimming cost V 5 bases and J 1 base; bases outside gene matches: 14. In germline, CDR1 is LGHDT, CDR2 YNNKEL (reference sequence). The CDR3 runs to 18 residues. CDR3 loop: CASSSGQAPLMSNQPQHF. CDR3 bases: TGTGCCAGCAGCTCTGGACAGGCCCCCCTAATGAGCAATCAGCCCCAGCATTTT.

This clonotype was counted many times. The rearrangement links TRBV12-3 or TRBV12-4 to TRBJ1-2; 8 bases agree with TRBD1. Trimming cost V 1 base and J 5 bases; bases outside gene matches: 15. The CDR3 contains 18 residues. The CDR3 spells CASSLGRTGMGSPYGYTF. The CDR3 bases are TGTGCCAGCAGTTTAGGGAGGACAGGGATGGGGAGTCCATATGGCTACACCTTC.

CDR3 region: CASSRSARTGELFF. CDR3 coding DNA: TGTGCCAGCAGCCGCTCAGCCAGGACCGGGGAGCTGTTTTTT. J is TRBJ2-2 and V is TRBV28; D uncertain. The CDR3 covers 14 residues. Germline values: CDR1 MDHEN, CDR2 SYDVKM. V was pared by 6 bases and J by 5 bases, with 13 bases between.

This clonotype came up a few times. V is TRBV10-3 and J is TRBJ2-1, with D perhaps matching TRBD2 (5 bases). Germline CDR1 ENHRY, CDR2 SYGVKD. This CDR3 has 14 amino acids. V lost 8 bases and J lost 7, with 18 bases in between. CDR3 sequence reads: CAIYDEGRQNEQFF. As DNA, the CDR3 is TGTGCCATCTACGACGAGGGCAGGCAGAATGAGCAGTTCTTC.

This rearrangement joins TRBV20-1 to TRBJ1-1; D remains ambiguous. The CDR3 sequence is 13 residues long. Germline V gene data show CDR1 as DFQATT and CDR2 as SNEGSKA (reference sequence). With 0 bases removed from V and 1 base from J, the gap between germline ends came to 6 bases. CDR3 sequence reads: CSARDAGNTEAFF. The CDR3 DNA sequence: TGCAGTGCTAGAGATGCAGGGAACACTGAAGCTTTCTTT.